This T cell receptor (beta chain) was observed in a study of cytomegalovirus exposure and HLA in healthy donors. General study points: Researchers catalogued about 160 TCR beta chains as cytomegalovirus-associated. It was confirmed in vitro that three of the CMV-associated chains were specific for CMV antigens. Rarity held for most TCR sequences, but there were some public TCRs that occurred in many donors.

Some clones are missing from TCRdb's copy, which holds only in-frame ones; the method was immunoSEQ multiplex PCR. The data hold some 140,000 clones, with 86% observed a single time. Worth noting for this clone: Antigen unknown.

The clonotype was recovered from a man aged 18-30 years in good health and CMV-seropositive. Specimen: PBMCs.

CDR3 coding DNA: TGTGCCAGTACTCATCCCGGGAGAAGAAATCAGCCCCAGCATTTT. Translating gives CASTHPGRRNQPQHF. The rearrangement links TRBV19 to TRBJ1-5; D gene unclear. The V end lost 7 bases, the J end lost 4 bases, and 17 bases lay between the germline ends. The germline V gene has CDR1 LNHDA and CDR2 SQIVND (reference sequence). The CDR3 length is 15 residues.